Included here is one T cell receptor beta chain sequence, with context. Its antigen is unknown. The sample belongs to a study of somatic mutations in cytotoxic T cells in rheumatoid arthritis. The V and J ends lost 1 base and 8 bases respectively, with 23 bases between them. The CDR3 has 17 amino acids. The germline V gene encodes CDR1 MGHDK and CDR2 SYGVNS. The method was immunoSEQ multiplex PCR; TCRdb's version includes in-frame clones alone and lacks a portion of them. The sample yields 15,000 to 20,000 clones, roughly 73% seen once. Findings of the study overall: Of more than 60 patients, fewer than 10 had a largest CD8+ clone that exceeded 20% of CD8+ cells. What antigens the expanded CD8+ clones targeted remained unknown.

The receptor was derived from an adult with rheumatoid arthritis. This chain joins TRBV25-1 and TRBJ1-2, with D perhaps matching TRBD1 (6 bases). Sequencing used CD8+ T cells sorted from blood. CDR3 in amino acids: CASSEFFTVQGSGGYTF. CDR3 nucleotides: TGTGCCAGCAGTGAATTTTTTACCGTACAGGGATCAGGGGGCTACACCTTC.